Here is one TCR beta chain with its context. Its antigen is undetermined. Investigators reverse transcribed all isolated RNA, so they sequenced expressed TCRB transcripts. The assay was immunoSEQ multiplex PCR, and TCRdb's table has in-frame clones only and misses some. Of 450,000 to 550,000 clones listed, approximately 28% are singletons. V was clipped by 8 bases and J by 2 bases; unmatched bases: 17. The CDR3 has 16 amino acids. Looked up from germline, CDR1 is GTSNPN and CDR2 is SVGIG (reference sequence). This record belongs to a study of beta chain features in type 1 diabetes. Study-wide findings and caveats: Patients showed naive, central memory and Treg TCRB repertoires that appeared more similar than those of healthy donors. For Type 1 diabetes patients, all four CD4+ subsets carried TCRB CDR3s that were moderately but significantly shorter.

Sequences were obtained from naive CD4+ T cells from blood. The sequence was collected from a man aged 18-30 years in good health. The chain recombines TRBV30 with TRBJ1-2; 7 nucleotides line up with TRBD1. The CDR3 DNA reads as TGTGCCAGCCCAGATCCGACAGGGTCACGGAACTATGGCTACACCTTC. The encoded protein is CASPDPTGSRNYGYTF.